This passage covers 19 T cell receptor beta chains from one sample sequenced in a study of T cells in tuberculosis. Time point described: new active TB diagnosis, blood taken before or within 7 days of starting treatment. Profiling relied on immunoSEQ multiplex PCR, and the TCRdb table lists in-frame clones only, not all of them. The table has about 34,000 clones, more than 85% seen once; the top ten hold approximately 10%. This material consisted of PBMCs, taken at tuberculosis diagnosis. Receptor source: an adult with tuberculosis.

This sequence joins TRBV6-6 and TRBJ1-5; 8 bases match TRBD1. With 6 bases clipped from V and 1 base from J, the junction kept 2 bases outside the gene matches. Looked up from germline, CDR1 is MNHNY and CDR2 is SVGAGI (reference sequence). CDR3 size: 14 residues. The CDR3 nucleotides are TGTGCCAGCAGCCAGGGGGCGAGCAATCAGCCCCAGCATTTT. Protein product: CASSQGASNQPQHF.

The chain couples TRBV19 to TRBJ2-7, with 7 bases aligning to TRBD1. J was trimmed by 1 base and V by 8 bases; bases with no gene match: 5. CDR1 LNHDA and CDR2 SQIVND come from the germline V gene (reference sequence). The CDR3 length is 13 residues. The CDR3 here is CASSVGQSYEQYF. CDR3 DNA sequence: TGTGCCAGTTCGGTGGGACAGTCCTACGAGCAGTACTTC.

The gene calls are TRBV29-1 and TRBJ2-2; D gene unclear. Trimming removed 4 bases from V and 3 bases from J, with 6 bases in between. The CDR3 length is 12 residues. Germline V lookup: CDR1 SQVTM, CDR2 ANQGSEA. In DNA form, the CDR3 reads TGCAGCGTTGGTTCGGACACCGGGGAGCTGTTTTTT. This codes for CSVGSDTGELFF.

The gene calls are TRBV28 and TRBJ2-3, with 9 bases lining up with TRBD2. Per the germline V gene, CDR1 is MDHEN and CDR2 is SYDVKM. The CDR3 covers 19 residues. With V trimmed by 7 bases and J by 2 bases, 19 bases remained unmatched. This chain's CDR3 is CASTSISLTLAGSTDTQYF. CDR3 sequence (DNA): TGTGCCAGCACCTCAATCTCCCTAACGCTAGCGGGATCCACAGATACGCAGTATTTT.

The rearrangement joins TRBV18 to TRBJ1-1; D not resolved. CDR1 and CDR2 from the germline V gene are KGHSH and LQKENI. V was clipped by 0 bases and J by 8 bases, with 10 bases between them. This CDR3 region has 13 residues. The CDR3 DNA sequence: TGTGCCAGCTCACCACCGTCGGGGATCGAAGCTTTCTTT. This translates into CASSPPSGIEAFF. Using reference TRBV18 and TRBJ1-1 for the parts outside the CDR3, the full variable domain is NAGVMQNPRHLVRRRGQEARLRCSPMKGHSHVYWYRQLPEEGLKFMVYLQKENIIDESGMPKERFSAEFPKEGPSILRIQQVVRGDSAAYFCASSPPSGIEAFFGQGTRLTVV.

The V call is TRBV5-6, the J call TRBJ2-1; tentative D call: TRBD2 (5 bases). Germline V gene data show CDR1 as SGHDT and CDR2 as YYEEEE. The CDR3 sequence is 14 residues long. The ends were cut back, 4 bases at V and 7 bases at J, with 15 bases in the middle. The CDR3 reads CASSVVRVVNEQFF. The CDR3, as DNA: TGTGCCAGCAGCGTTGTGAGGGTAGTAAATGAGCAGTTCTTC.

V and J are TRBV9 and TRBJ2-5; 9 bases line up with TRBD2. The J segment lost 4 bases and the V segment lost 0 bases, leaving 4 bases of the junction unmatched. The germline V gene encodes CDR1 SGDLS and CDR2 YYNGEE. The CDR3 extends over 15 amino acids. CDR3 protein: CASSVGSGSGETQYF. Written as DNA, the CDR3 is TGTGCCAGCAGCGTAGGTAGCGGGAGTGGAGAGACCCAGTACTTC. The whole variable domain, filled in from reference TRBV9 and TRBJ2-5, reads DSGVTQTPKHLITATGQRVTLRCSPRSGDLSVYWYQQSLDQGLQFLIQYYNGEERAKGNILERFSAQQFPDLHSELNLSSLELGDSALYFCASSVGSGSGETQYFGPGTRLLVL.

The chain joins TRBV11-2 to TRBJ2-7, with 8 positions matching TRBD1. CDR1 and CDR2 from the germline V gene are SGHAT and FQNNGV. V was pared by 1 base and J by 1 base, with 12 bases of the junction left unmatched. This CDR3 comprises 18 residues. DNA of the CDR3: TGTGCCAGCAGCTTAGTAGGAACCTGGGACAGGAGTTCCTACGAGCAGTACTTC. This encodes CASSLVGTWDRSSYEQYF.

The genes are TRBV5-6 and TRBJ1-1; TRBD1 matches at 10 bases. J was trimmed by 3 bases and V by 3 bases; bases with no gene match: 8. Germline V gives CDR1 SGHDT, CDR2 YYEEEE. This CDR3 has 16 amino acids. The CDR3 sequence is CASSSPTGGTDTEAFF. The CDR3 DNA reads TGTGCCAGCAGCTCTCCGACAGGGGGCACGGACACTGAAGCTTTCTTT.

The V gene is TRBV29-1, the J gene TRBJ1-4, with D maybe TRBD1 (5 bases). V was clipped by 4 bases and J by 8 bases, with 14 bases between them. This CDR3 has 13 amino acids. The germline gives CDR1 SQVTM, CDR2 ANQGSEA. The CDR3 DNA reads TGCAGCGTTGGCCCGGGGGACGGGGAAAAACTGTTTTTT. Amino acid sequence: CSVGPGDGEKLFF. The full variable domain, its missing parts supplied by reference TRBV29-1 and TRBJ1-4, is SAVISQKPSRDICQRGTSLTIQCQVDSQVTMMFWYRQQPGQSLTLIATANQGSEATYESGFVIDKFPISRPNLTFSTLTVSNMSPEDSSIYLCSVGPGDGEKLFFGSGTQLSVL.

The chain combines TRBV19 with TRBJ2-1; 13 bases line up with TRBD2. J was trimmed by 7 bases and V by 11 bases; bases with no gene match: 17. This CDR3 comprises 17 residues. Germline V gene lookup returns CDR1 LNHDA and CDR2 SQIVND (reference sequence). CDR3 DNA: TGTGCCTCAAGGGGACTAGCGGGATTAGATGCAGCGAATGAGCAGTTCTTC. Translation gives CASRGLAGLDAANEQFF.

The chain links TRBV6-1 to TRBJ1-2; 8 positions match TRBD1. The CDR3 runs to 12 residues. Per the germline V gene, CDR1 is MNHNS and CDR2 is SASEGT. The V and J ends lost 6 bases and 13 bases, in that order; junction bases with no gene match: 10. The CDR3 is CASSDRGLFPTF. The CDR3 region has the DNA TGTGCCAGCAGCGACAGGGGACTGTTTCCCACCTTC.

This sequence joins TRBV6-1 and TRBJ1-1; 8 bases align to TRBD1. Per the germline V gene, CDR1 is MNHNS and CDR2 is SASEGT. The CDR3 length is 15 residues. The ends lost 7 bases at V and 3 bases at J; junction bases unmatched: 10. CDR3 nucleotides: TGTGCCAGCAATCTTAAGGACAGGGTCGACACTGAAGCTTTCTTT. Protein sequence: CASNLKDRVDTEAFF.

V is TRBV18 and J is TRBJ1-2; 7 bases are shared with TRBD1. V dropped 5 bases and J dropped 2; count of bases not matched to a gene: 11. CDR3 length: 16 residues. Germline V gives CDR1 KGHSH, CDR2 LQKENI. The CDR3 DNA reads TGTGCCAGCTCAGAAACGGGACAGATGATAAACTATGGCTACACCTTC. Translation: CASSETGQMINYGYTF.

The chain uses TRBV5-1 and TRBJ1-1; perhaps TRBD1 as D (5 bases). CDR1 and CDR2 (germline): SGHRS, YFSETQ. The CDR3 sequence is 13 residues long. V was clipped by 2 bases and J by 1 base, with 6 bases between them. The CDR3 DNA reads TGCGCCAGCAGCTTTCAGGGGAACACTGAAGCTTTCTTT. Protein product: CASSFQGNTEAFF.

The DNA for the CDR3 is TGTGCCAGCAGTTTCCAGCCAGGGGGAAATGAAAAACTGTTTTTT. This sequence encodes CASSFQPGGNEKLFF. J is TRBJ1-4 and V is TRBV6-4, with 7 bases that match TRBD1. Losses at the gene ends were 5 bases for V and 5 bases for J; bases not matched to a gene: 8. CDR3 length equals 15 residues. CDR1 MRHNA and CDR2 SNTAGT come from the germline V gene.

The V call is TRBV19, the J call TRBJ2-3; 7 positions agree with TRBD2. The V gene end was trimmed by 3 bases and the J gene end by 3 bases; junction bases not matched to a gene: 9. The CDR3 totals 16 residues. The germline V gene has CDR1 LNHDA and CDR2 SQIVND (reference sequence). In DNA form, the CDR3 reads TGTGCCAGTAGTATTGGGACTACCCCCGGTACAGATACGCAGTATTTT. Its translation: CASSIGTTPGTDTQYF.

The chain has TRBV2 and TRBJ1-1, with D possibly being TRBD1 (5 bases). Germline CDR1 SNHLY, CDR2 FYNNEI. V was pared by 3 bases and J by 5 bases, with 16 bases between. The CDR3 runs to 15 residues. The CDR3 reads CASSEVRGMRTEAFF. CDR3 bases: TGTGCCAGCAGTGAGGTTAGGGGTATGCGGACTGAAGCTTTCTTT.

CDR3 sequence reads: CASSLTGLVRDISYEQYF. The DNA of the CDR3 is TGTGCCAGCAGCTTAACAGGCCTCGTCCGGGACATCTCCTACGAGCAGTACTTC. J is TRBJ2-7 and V is TRBV11-2; TRBD1 might be the D (6 bases). Trimming cost V 2 bases and J 0 bases, with 20 bases left between them. CDR3 length: 18 amino acids. Germline-derived CDR1 and CDR2 are SGHAT and FQNNGV.